This entry is about one T cell receptor (beta chain). Its antigen is currently unknown. Its ends do not fully match the called genes, so a read error is possible. The data stem from a study of tumor-infiltrating lymphocytes in primary liver carcinoma. As for the study in general: The patients, men and women alike, were aged 30 to 69 years. Tumors were stage T1-T3 N0M0, roughly 4 to 10 cm across.

The CDR3 consists of 13 residues. CDR1 is MNHNS and CDR2 is SASEGT in the germline V gene. TCR beta cDNA was prepared out of around 460 ng total RNA by means of a constant-region primer. Slightly modified ARM-PCR, run as three nested multiplex PCR rounds, produced the TCR beta libraries. Both of the initial two PCR rounds ran for approximately 10 cycles and employed TRBV1-TRBV30 forward primers alongside a C-beta reverse primer. Using its own MiXCR run on the multiplex PCR reads, TCRdb lists one record per CDR3 protein. The sample has fewer than 350,000 distinct CDR3 sequences, 50% to 70% seen once. Study-wide results and caveats: Tumor specimens were characterized by a significantly higher top-250-clone fraction than blood (p = 0.039).

Extraction also yielded germline DNA, while blood RNA was obtained from unsorted whole blood. Collection of around 4 milliliters of peripheral blood took place before surgery. Sequenced input: peripheral blood. The chain employs TRBV6-1 and TRBJ1-5; 9 bases agree with TRBD1. The receptor's source is a man aged 35 to 55 with primary liver carcinoma and hepatitis B virus infection. This CDR3 reads CASRGTGNQPEHF. CDR3 nucleotides: TGTGCCAGCAGAGGGACAGGGAATCAGCCCGAGCATTTT.